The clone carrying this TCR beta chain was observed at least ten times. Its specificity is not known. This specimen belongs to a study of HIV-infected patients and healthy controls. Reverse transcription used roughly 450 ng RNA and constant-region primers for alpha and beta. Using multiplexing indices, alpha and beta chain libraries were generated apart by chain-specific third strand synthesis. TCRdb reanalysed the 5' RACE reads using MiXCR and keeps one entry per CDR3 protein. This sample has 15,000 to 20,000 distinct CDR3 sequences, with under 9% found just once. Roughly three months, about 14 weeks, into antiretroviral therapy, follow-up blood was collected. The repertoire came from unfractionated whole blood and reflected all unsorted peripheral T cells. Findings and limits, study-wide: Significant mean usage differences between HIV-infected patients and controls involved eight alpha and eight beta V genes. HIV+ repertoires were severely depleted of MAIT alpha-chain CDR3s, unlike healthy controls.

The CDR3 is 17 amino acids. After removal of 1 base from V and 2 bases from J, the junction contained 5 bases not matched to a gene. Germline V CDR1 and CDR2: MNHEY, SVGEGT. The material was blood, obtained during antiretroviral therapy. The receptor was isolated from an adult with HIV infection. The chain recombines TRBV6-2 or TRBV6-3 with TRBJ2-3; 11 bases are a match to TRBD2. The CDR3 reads CASSYLGLAADTDTQYF. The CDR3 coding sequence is TGTGCCAGCAGTTACTTGGGACTAGCGGCCGACACAGATACGCAGTATTTT.